These 15 T cell receptor beta chains share one sample of origin, sequenced in a study of T cells after yellow fever vaccination. TCRdb reprocessed the 5' RACE reads via MiXCR and lists one record per CDR3 protein. The sample records roughly 94,000 distinct CDR3 sequences, roughly 8.2% being singletons. Sequenced material: CD8+ T cells not binding an NS4B(214-222) dextramer, sorted from PBMCs, taken roughly 15 days after the first yellow fever vaccination. The source of these receptors is a man aged 18 to 30 who received the YFV17D yellow fever vaccine.

The chain uses TRBV15 and TRBJ2-3, with TRBD2 matching 7 bases. CDR3 length: 19 residues. Germline V gives CDR1 LNHNV, CDR2 YYDKDF (reference sequence). The ends lost 0 bases at V and 2 bases at J; junction bases unmatched: 14. As DNA, the CDR3 is TGTGCCACCAGCAGAGATACCCTTGGTGAGCGGGGCCACACAGATACGCAGTATTTT. Translated: CATSRDTLGERGHTDTQYF.

This clonotype was counted only a few times. This chain uses TRBV13 with TRBJ2-7, with 9 bases matching TRBD1. The CDR3 sequence is 16 residues long. Losses at the gene ends were 0 bases for V and 6 bases for J; bases not matched to a gene: 9. Germline loops: CDR1 PRHDT, CDR2 FYEKMQ (reference sequence). The CDR3 here is CASSLGPGTGILEQYF. The CDR3 DNA follows: TGTGCCAGCAGCTTAGGCCCCGGGACAGGGATTCTCGAGCAGTACTTC.

This clonotype was counted between two and nine times. The chain recombines TRBV27 with TRBJ2-7; D possibly matches TRBD1 or TRBD2 (5 bases each). The germline gives CDR1 MNHEY, CDR2 SMNVEV (reference sequence). CDR3 length: 13 residues. Trimming stripped 4 bases from V and 2 bases from J, with 9 bases between. This CDR3 is CASSWGTTYEQYF. The CDR3 DNA sequence: TGTGCCAGCAGTTGGGGGACGACCTACGAGCAGTACTTC.

This chain links TRBV7-3 with TRBJ2-3; 12 positions match TRBD2. V shed 1 base, J shed 0 bases, and the junction held 5 bases outside the gene matches. The CDR3 sequence is 18 residues long. The V gene's germline CDR1 is SGHTA and CDR2 FQGTGA. The chain's CDR3 is CASSLKLAGGLSTDTQYF. CDR3 sequence (DNA): TGTGCCAGCAGCTTAAAACTAGCGGGGGGTTTAAGCACAGATACGCAGTATTTT.

This clonotype has at least ten counts. The V call is TRBV12-3 or TRBV12-4, the J call TRBJ2-5; D ambiguous. The CDR3 is 13 amino acids. The V end was cut by 1 base, the J end by 0 bases, with 3 bases between. CDR3 nucleotides: TGTGCCAGCAGTTTAGGCAACCAAGAGACCCAGTACTTC. Translation: CASSLGNQETQYF.

This clonotype showed up just a few times. The J gene is TRBJ2-1, the V gene TRBV19, with 8 bases lining up with TRBD2. V lost 4 bases, J lost 0 bases, and 8 bases stayed unmatched. The CDR3 runs to 17 residues. Germline values: CDR1 LNHDA, CDR2 SQIVND (reference sequence). As DNA, the CDR3 is TGTGCCAGTAGTACCCGACTAGCGCGGAGCTCCTACAATGAGCAGTTCTTC. Amino acid sequence: CASSTRLARSSYNEQFF.

This clonotype is categorized as medium-sized. The chain recombines TRBV7-2 with TRBJ2-5; D is undetermined. V lost 2 bases and J lost 4, with 17 bases in between. The CDR3 spans 16 residues. Germline-derived CDR1 and CDR2 are SGHTA and FQGNSA. The DNA for the CDR3 is TGTGCCAGCAGCTTATGGGATACTGGCCCCCTAGAGACCCAGTACTTC. Translation gives CASSLWDTGPLETQYF. Full variable domain (remainder filled in from reference TRBV7-2 and TRBJ2-5): GAGVSQSPSNKVTEKGKDVELRCDPISGHTALYWYRQSLGQGLEFLIYFQGNSAPDKSGLPSDRFSAERTGGSVSTLTIQRTQQEDSAVYLCASSLWDTGPLETQYFGPGTRLLVL.

This clonotype was seen only a few times. J is TRBJ2-7 and V is TRBV11-2; D gene uncertain. V gave up 4 bases and J gave up 4 bases, with 17 bases separating them. Looked up from germline, CDR1 is SGHAT and CDR2 is FQNNGV. The CDR3 runs to 15 residues. The CDR3 reads CASSSIQRNTYEQYF. The CDR3 region has the DNA TGTGCCAGCAGCTCGATCCAGAGGAACACTTACGAGCAGTACTTC.

The chain has TRBV20-1 and TRBJ2-5, with 11 bases fitting TRBD2. CDR3 length: 15 residues. The junction had 7 bases not matched to a gene; V was cut back by 3 bases and J by 4 bases. Germline CDR1 DFQATT, CDR2 SNEGSKA (reference sequence). The CDR3 coding sequence is TGCAGTGCTAGCCCCGTTAGCGGGGGGGGAGAGACCCAGTACTTC. This sequence encodes CSASPVSGGGETQYF.

At least ten counts were recorded for this clonotype. The gene calls are TRBV6-5 and TRBJ1-4, with D possibly being TRBD1 (5 bases). Trimming shortened V by 6 bases and J by 8 bases, and 19 bases separated the two germline ends. Germline values: CDR1 MNHEY, CDR2 SVGAGI. The CDR3 covers 15 residues. This CDR3 is CASRRQGGAWEKLFF. In DNA, the CDR3 is TGTGCCAGCAGACGTCAGGGTGGGGCTTGGGAAAAACTGTTTTTT.

This clonotype was seen a handful of times. The rearrangement joins TRBV6-5 to TRBJ1-6; 7 nucleotides line up with TRBD1. The germline gives CDR1 MNHEY, CDR2 SVGAGI. V shed 0 bases, J shed 5 bases, and the junction held 4 bases outside the gene matches. The CDR3 spans 16 residues. CDR3 nucleotides: TGTGCCAGCAGTTACTCGACCAGGGGGGATAATTCACCCCTCCACTTT. Its translation is CASSYSTRGDNSPLHF.

This clonotype was seen many times. The chain uses TRBV7-2 and TRBJ2-1; D not certain. The CDR3 spans 16 residues. The V and J ends lost 1 base and 0 bases respectively, with 10 bases between them. Germline lookup yields CDR1 SGHTA and CDR2 FQGNSA. The CDR3 is CASSLEQRSSYNEQFF. The CDR3 region has the DNA TGTGCCAGCAGCTTAGAACAGCGTAGCTCCTACAATGAGCAGTTCTTC.

This clonotype has more than one count but fewer than ten. The chain recombines TRBV12-3 or TRBV12-4 with TRBJ1-5; tentative D call: TRBD1 (5 bases). V was cut by 5 bases and J by 6 bases, with 11 bases left in between. The CDR3 covers 13 residues. The CDR3 DNA reads as TGTGCCAGCAGTGCAGGGAGGGTTCAGCCCCAGCATTTT. It translates to CASSAGRVQPQHF.

This clonotype was seen a few times. The rearrangement uses TRBV11-2 and TRBJ1-1; maybe TRBD1 (6 bases). The V and J ends lost 8 bases and 4 bases respectively, with 11 bases between them. This CDR3 contains 12 residues. The V gene's germline CDR1 is SGHAT and CDR2 FQNNGV. CDR3: CASRRGVTEAFF. Here the CDR3 DNA reads TGTGCCAGCCGTAGGGGGGTCACTGAAGCTTTCTTT.

The genes are TRBV7-2 and TRBJ2-3; perhaps TRBD1 as D (6 bases). This CDR3 comprises 14 residues. Per germline, CDR1 SGHTA and CDR2 FQGNSA. V was cut by 5 bases and J by 2 bases, with 11 bases left in between. This CDR3 is CASSMGDTTDTQYF. CDR3 nucleotides: TGTGCCAGCAGCATGGGGGACACCACAGATACGCAGTATTTT.